The TCR beta chain under discussion was sequenced for a study of blood T cell repertoires in COVID-19. Study-level information: Acute and convalescent COVID-19 samples came from the United States, Italy and Spain. Sources were T cells, B-cell-depleted T cells, or PBMCs; the material itself was cDNA or gDNA.

In the original analysis: Estimates of nucleated cell counts were drawn from the amplification of reference gene primers. Using immunoSEQ multiplex PCR, the repertoire was profiled, and TCRdb retains in-frame clones only, with some absent. The DNA was the basis for D and trimming; V, J and clone size are from that table. The table records approximately 450,000 clones, roughly 89% of them present only once. This CDR3 contains 19 residues. Germline lookup yields CDR1 MDHEN and CDR2 SYDVKM. Trimming removed 5 bases from V and 0 bases from J; junction bases left unmatched: 15. Source material: peripheral blood. The chain uses TRBV28 and TRBJ2-2; TRBD1 matches at 7 bases. The sequence was obtained from a woman under 40 with acute or convalescent COVID-19. DNA of the CDR3: TGTGCCAGCAGTGCACAACCGGGACAGTCTTCCGCGAACACCGGGGAGCTGTTTTTT. Translating it yields CASSAQPGQSSANTGELFF.